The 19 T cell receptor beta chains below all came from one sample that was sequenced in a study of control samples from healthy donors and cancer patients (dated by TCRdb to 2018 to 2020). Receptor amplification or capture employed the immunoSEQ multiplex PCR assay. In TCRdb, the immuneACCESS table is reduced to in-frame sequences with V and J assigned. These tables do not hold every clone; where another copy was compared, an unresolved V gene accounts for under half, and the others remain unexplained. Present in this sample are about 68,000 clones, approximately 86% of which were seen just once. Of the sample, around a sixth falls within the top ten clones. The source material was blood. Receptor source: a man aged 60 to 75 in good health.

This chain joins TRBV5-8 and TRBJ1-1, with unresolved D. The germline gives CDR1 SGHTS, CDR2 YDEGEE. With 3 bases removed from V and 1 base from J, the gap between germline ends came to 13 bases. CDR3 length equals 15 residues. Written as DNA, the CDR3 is TGTGCCAGCAGCTCCCTACTCTTGAGGAACACTGAAGCTTTCTTT. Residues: CASSSLLLRNTEAFF.

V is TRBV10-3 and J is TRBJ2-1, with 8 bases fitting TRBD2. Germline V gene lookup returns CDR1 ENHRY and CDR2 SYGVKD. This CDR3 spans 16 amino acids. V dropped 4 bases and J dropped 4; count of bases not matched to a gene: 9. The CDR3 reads CAISGPEIAGYNEQFF. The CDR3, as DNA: TGTGCCATCAGTGGGCCAGAAATAGCGGGGTACAATGAGCAGTTCTTC.

The CDR3 nucleotides are TGTGCCAGCAGCTTAGTTACAGCCAGGAACACTGAAGCTTTCTTT. This sequence encodes CASSLVTARNTEAFF. The V gene is TRBV7-6, the J gene TRBJ1-1; no definite D call. Germline assignment: CDR1 SGHVS and CDR2 FNYEAQ. V was shortened by 1 base and J by 1 base, with 10 bases between the two germline ends. The CDR3 contains 15 residues.

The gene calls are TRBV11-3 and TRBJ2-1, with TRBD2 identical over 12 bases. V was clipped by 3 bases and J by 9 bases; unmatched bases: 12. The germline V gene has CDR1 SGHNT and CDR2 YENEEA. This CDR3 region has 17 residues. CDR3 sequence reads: CASSLRLAGGAGGEQFF. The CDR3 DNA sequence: TGTGCCAGCAGCTTGCGGCTAGCGGGAGGGGCCGGGGGTGAGCAGTTCTTC.

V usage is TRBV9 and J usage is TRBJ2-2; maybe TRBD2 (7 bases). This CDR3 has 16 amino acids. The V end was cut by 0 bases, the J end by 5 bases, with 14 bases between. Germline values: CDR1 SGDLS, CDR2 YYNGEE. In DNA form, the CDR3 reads TGTGCCAGCAGCGTAGGAGGGGGGGCGGGTACCGGGGAGCTGTTTTTT. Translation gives CASSVGGGAGTGELFF.

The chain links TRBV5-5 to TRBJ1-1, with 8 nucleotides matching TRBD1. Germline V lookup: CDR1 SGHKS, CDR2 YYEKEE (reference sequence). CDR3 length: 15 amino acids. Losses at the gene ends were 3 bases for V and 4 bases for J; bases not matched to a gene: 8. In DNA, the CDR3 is TGTGCCAGCAGCTATAACAGGGGGGATGTCACTGAAGCTTTCTTT. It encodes CASSYNRGDVTEAFF.

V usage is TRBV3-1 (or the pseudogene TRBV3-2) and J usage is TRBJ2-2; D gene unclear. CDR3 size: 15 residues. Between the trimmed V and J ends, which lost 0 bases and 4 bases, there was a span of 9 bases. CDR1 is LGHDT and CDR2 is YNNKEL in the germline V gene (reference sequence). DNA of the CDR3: TGTGCCAGCAGCCAAGATAAACTCTTCACCGGGGAGCTGTTTTTT. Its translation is CASSQDKLFTGELFF.

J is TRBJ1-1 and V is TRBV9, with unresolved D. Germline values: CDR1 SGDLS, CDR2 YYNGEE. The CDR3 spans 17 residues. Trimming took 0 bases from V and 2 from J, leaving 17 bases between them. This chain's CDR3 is CASSVDGRGRLNTEAFF. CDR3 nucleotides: TGTGCCAGCAGCGTAGACGGGAGAGGCAGACTAAACACTGAAGCTTTCTTT.

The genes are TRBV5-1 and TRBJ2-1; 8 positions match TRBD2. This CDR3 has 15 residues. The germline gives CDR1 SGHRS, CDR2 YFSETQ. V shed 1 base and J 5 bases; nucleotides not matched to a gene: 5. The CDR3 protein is CASSLTLAANNEQFF. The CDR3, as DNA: TGCGCCAGCAGCTTGACACTAGCGGCTAACAATGAGCAGTTCTTC. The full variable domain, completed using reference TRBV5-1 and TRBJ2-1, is KAGVTQTPRYLIKTRGQQVTLSCSPISGHRSVSWYQQTPGQGLQFLFEYFSETQRNKGNFPGRFSGRQFSNSRSEMNVSTLELGDSALYLCASSLTLAANNEQFFGPGTRLTVL.

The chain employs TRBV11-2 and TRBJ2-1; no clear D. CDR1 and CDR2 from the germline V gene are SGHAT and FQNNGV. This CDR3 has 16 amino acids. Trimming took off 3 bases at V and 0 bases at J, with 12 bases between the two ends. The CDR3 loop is CASSFRADSSYNEQFF. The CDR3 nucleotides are TGTGCCAGCAGCTTTAGGGCAGATAGCTCCTACAATGAGCAGTTCTTC.

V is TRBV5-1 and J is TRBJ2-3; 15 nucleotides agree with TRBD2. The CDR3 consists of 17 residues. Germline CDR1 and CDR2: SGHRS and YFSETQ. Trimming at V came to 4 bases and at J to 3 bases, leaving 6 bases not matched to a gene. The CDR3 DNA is TGCGCCAGCAGCGCGGGACTAGCGGGAGGAAGGACAGATACGCAGTATTTT. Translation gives CASSAGLAGGRTDTQYF.

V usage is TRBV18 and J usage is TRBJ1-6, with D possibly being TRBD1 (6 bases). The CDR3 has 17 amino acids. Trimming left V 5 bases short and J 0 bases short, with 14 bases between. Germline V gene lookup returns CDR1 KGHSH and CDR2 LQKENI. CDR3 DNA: TGTGCCAGCTCAACACAGGGACCCAACTCCTATAATTCACCCCTCCACTTT. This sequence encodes CASSTQGPNSYNSPLHF.

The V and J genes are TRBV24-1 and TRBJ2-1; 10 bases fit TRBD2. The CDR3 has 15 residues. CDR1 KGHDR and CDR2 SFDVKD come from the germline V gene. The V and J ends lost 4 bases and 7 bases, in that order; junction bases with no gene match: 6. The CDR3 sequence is CATSETSGNRNEQFF. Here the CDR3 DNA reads TGTGCCACCAGTGAAACTAGCGGGAATCGTAATGAGCAGTTCTTC.

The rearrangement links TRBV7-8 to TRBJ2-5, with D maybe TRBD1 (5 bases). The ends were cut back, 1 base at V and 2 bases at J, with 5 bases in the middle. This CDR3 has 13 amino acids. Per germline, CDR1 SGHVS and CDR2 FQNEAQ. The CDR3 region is CASSLGTQETQYF. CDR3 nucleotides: TGTGCCAGCAGCTTAGGGACACAAGAGACCCAGTACTTC.

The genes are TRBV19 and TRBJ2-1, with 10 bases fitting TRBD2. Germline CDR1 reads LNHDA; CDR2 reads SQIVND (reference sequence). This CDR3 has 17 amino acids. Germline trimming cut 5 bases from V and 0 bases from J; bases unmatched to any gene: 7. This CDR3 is CASSDSGRLNSYNEQFF. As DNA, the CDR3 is TGTGCCAGTAGTGATAGCGGGAGGCTAAACTCCTACAATGAGCAGTTCTTC.

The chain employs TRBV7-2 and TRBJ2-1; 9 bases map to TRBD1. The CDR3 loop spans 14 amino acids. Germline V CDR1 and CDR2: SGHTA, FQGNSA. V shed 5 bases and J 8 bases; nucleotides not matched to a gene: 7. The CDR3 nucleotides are TGTGCCAGCAGCCCGGGGACAGGGAACCATGAGCAGTTCTTC. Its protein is CASSPGTGNHEQFF.

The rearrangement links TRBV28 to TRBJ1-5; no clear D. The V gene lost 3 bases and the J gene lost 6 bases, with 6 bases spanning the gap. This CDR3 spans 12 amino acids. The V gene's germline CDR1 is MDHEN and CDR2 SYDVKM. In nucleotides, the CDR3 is TGTGCCAGCAGTTTTATGCTTCAGCCCCAGCATTTT. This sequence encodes CASSFMLQPQHF.

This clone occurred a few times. The CDR3 DNA sequence: TGTGCCAGCAGCTTAAGCCAGGGGAGTAGCAATCAGCCCCAGCATTTT. This encodes CASSLSQGSSNQPQHF. The J gene is TRBJ1-5, the V gene TRBV7-9; possible D gene TRBD1, 6 bases. V dropped 2 bases and J dropped 0 bases, with 11 bases sitting between them. CDR1 SEHNR and CDR2 FQNEAQ come from the germline V gene (reference sequence). CDR3 length: 16 residues.

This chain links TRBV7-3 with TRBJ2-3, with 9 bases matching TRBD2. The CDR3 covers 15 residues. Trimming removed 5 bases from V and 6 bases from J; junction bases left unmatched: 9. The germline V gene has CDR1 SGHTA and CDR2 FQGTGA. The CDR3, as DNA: TGTGCCAGCAGCCCACAAAGCGGGAGGTGGGATACGCAGTATTTT. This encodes CASSPQSGRWDTQYF.